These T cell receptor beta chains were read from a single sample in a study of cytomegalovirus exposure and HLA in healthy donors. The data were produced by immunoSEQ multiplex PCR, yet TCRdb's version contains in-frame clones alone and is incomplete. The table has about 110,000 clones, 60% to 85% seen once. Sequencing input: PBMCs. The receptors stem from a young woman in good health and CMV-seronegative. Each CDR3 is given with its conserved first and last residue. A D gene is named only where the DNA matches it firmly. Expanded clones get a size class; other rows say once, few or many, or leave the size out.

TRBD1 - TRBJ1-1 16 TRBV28 TGTGCCAGCAGAAGGACAGGGGGGGGAAGGAACACTGAAGCTTTCTTT CASRRTGGGRNTEAFF
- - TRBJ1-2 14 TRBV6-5 TGTGCCAGCACCTTAAGGGGGGGTAACTATGGCTACACCTTC CASTLRGGNYGYTF
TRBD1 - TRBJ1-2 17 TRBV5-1 TGCGCCAGCAGCCCCGAGGGGTTAAAACAGGGGCAATATGGCTACACCTTC CASSPEGLKQGQYGYTF
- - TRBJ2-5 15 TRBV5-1 TGCGCCAGCATCAACCACCGGGACACCGAAGAGACCCAGTACTTC CASINHRDTEETQYF
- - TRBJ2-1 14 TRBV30 TGTGCCTGTCAAACGGGGAGCTCCTACAATGAGCAGTTCTTC CACQTGSSYNEQFF
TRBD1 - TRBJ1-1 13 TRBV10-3 TGTGCCATCCAGAAACATGGACAGGGTGAAGCTTTCTTT CAIQKHGQGEAFF
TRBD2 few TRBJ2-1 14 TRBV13 TGTGCCAGCAGCTGGTTAGCGGGTAATAATGAGCAGTTCTTC CASSWLAGNNEQFF
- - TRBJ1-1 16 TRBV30 TGTGCCTGGAGTGTGGCTTGGCAGGGGTCGAACACTGAAGCTTTCTTT CAWSVAWQGSNTEAFF
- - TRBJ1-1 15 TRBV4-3 TGCGCCAGCAGCCAAGATCTCACGGGGGACACTGAAGCTTTCTTT CASSQDLTGDTEAFF
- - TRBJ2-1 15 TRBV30 TGTGCCTGGAGTATCGGACTGAGCTCCTACAATGAGCAGTTCTTC CAWSIGLSSYNEQFF
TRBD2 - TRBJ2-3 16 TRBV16 TGTGCCAGCAGCCCGAGGACTAGCGGGAGCAAAGATACGCAGTATTTT CASSPRTSGSKDTQYF
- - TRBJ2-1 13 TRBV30 TGTGCCTGGAGTGTAAGGAGTTTCAATGAGCAGTTCTTC CAWSVRSFNEQFF
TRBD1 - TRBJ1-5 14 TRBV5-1 TGCGCCAGCAGCTTTACAGGGGCAGAACAGCCCCAGCATTTT CASSFTGAEQPQHF
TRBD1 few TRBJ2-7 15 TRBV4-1 TGCGCCAGCAGCCTGGGGACAGGGCCCACCTCCGAGCAGTACTTC CASSLGTGPTSEQYF
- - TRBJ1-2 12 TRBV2 TGTGCCATGATCAGGGATAACTATGGCTACACCTTC CAMIRDNYGYTF
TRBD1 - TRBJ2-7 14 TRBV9 TGTGCCAGCAGCGTAGAGGGACAGTCCTACGAGCAGTACTTC CASSVEGQSYEQYF
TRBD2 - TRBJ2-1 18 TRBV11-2 TGTGCCAGCAGCTTAGGGGCGGGACTAGCGGGAGGGCTAAATGAGCAGTTCTTC CASSLGAGLAGGLNEQFF
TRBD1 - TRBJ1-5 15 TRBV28 TGTGCCAGCAGTTTAACAGGGGGCGTGGGTCAGCCCCAGCATTTT CASSLTGGVGQPQHF
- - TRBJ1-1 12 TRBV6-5 TGTGCCAGCAGTTACGGAGGCACTGAAGCTTTCTTT CASSYGGTEAFF
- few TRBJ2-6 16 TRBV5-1 TGCGCCAGCAGCTTGGACGGGGTTGGTGGGGCCAACGTCCTGACTTTC CASSLDGVGGANVLTF
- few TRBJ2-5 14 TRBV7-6 TGTGCCAGCAGCTCCCCGACGGAGCAAGAGACCCAGTACTTC CASSSPTEQETQYF
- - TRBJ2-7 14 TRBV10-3 TGTGCCATCAGGCGGCCAGGGCGTGCCTACGAGCAGTACTTC CAIRRPGRAYEQYF
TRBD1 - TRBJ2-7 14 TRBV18 TGTGCCAGCTCACCGCAGACAGGGGTCCACGAGCAGTACTTC CASSPQTGVHEQYF
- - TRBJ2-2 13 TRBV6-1 TGTGCGAGCGACAGAGACCCCACCGGGGAGCTGTTTTTT CASDRDPTGELFF
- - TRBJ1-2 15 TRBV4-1 TGCGCCAGCAGCCAAGATTTGGGCCAAAGCTATGGCTACACCTTC CASSQDLGQSYGYTF
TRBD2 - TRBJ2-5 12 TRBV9 TGTGCCAGCTCTAGCGGCCAAGAGACCCAGTACTTC CASSSGQETQYF
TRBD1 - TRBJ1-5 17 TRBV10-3 TGTGCCATCAGTCCTGGACAGGGCTTTGATAGCAATCAGCCCCAGCATTTT CAISPGQGFDSNQPQHF
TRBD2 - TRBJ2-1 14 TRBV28 TGTGCCAGCAGTTTGGGACTAGGCTACAATGAGCAGTTCTTC CASSLGLGYNEQFF
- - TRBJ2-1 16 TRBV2 TGTGCCAGCAGTGAAGGCCAACAAGCGCCGTCCAATGAGCAGTTCTTC CASSEGQQAPSNEQFF
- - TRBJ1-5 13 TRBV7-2 TGTGCCAGCAGCTTCATGTCTGGCCAGCCCCAGCATTTT CASSFMSGQPQHF
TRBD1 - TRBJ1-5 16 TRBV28 TGTGCCAGCAGTTTGAAGGGGACAGCCCGCAATCAGCCCCAGCATTTT CASSLKGTARNQPQHF
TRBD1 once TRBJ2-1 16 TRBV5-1 TGCGCCAGCAGCAACGACAGGGTTTCCTCCTACAATGAGCAGTTCTTC CASSNDRVSSYNEQFF
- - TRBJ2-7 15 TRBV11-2 TGTGCCAGCAGCTTTGTATCTGGGCAGTCCTACGAGCAGTACTTC CASSFVSGQSYEQYF
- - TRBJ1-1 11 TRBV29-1 TGCAGCGTTGAGATCGGCACTGAAGCTTTCTTT CSVEIGTEAFF
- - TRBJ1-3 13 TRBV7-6 TGTGCCAGCAGCACTAAGTCGGGAAACACCATATATTTT CASSTKSGNTIYF
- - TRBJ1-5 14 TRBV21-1 TGTGCCAGCAGCGAAACAAAGAATGGTCAGCCCCAGCATTTT CASSETKNGQPQHF
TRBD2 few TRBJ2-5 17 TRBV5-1 TGCGCCAGCAGCAACACGCCAACCCTAGCGGGACAAGAGACCCAGTACTTC CASSNTPTLAGQETQYF
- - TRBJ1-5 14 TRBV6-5 TGTGCCAGCAGTTCAGACAATTTCAATCAGCCCCAGCATTTT CASSSDNFNQPQHF
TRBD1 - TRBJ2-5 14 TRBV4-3 TGCGCCAGCAGCCAGGACAGGGCGGACGAGACCCAGTACTTC CASSQDRADETQYF
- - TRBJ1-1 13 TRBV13 TGTGCCAGCAGCCAGCGGGACAACACTGAAGCTTTCTTT CASSQRDNTEAFF
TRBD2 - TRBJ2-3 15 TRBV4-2 TGTGCCAGCAGCCTCGAGAGCGGGGTAGTAGATACGCAGTATTTT CASSLESGVVDTQYF
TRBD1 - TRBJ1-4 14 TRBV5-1 TGCGCCAGCAGCGCGGGACAGTATAATGAAAAACTGTTTTTT CASSAGQYNEKLFF
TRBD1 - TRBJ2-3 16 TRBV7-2 TGTGCCAGCAGCTTAGATGCAGGGGGAGGCACAGATACGCAGTATTTT CASSLDAGGGTDTQYF
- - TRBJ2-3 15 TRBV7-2 TGTGCCAGCAGCTCCGGACAGCGTAGCACAGATACGCAGTATTTT CASSSGQRSTDTQYF
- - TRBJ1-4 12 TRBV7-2 TGTGCCAGCAGCTTAGTCGGGGAAAAACTGTTTTTT CASSLVGEKLFF
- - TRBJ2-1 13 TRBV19 TGTGCCAGTAGTATAGTCAGAAACAATGAGCAGTTCTTC CASSIVRNNEQFF
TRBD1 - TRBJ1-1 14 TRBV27 TGTGCCAGCAGATCACAGGGGGCAGAAGCTGAAGCTTTCTTT CASRSQGAEAEAFF
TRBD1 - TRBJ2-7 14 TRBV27 TGTGCCAGCAGTTACAAAGGGACAGGGTACGAGCAGTACTTC CASSYKGTGYEQYF
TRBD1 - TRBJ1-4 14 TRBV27 TGTGCCAGCCGAAAACAGGGGGCGGGTGAAAAACTGTTTTTT CASRKQGAGEKLFF
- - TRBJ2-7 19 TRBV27 TGTGCCAGCAGCCCAGTGGGAGGACACACAAGGGGACAGACCTACGAGCAGTACTTC CASSPVGGHTRGQTYEQYF
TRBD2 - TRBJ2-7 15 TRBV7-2 TGTGCCAGCAGTCGTATCGGGACTAGCGGGCTAGAGCAGTACTTC CASSRIGTSGLEQYF
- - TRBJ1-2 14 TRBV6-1 TGTGCCAGCAGTGCCTCAGGGACTAACTATGGCTACACCTTC CASSASGTNYGYTF
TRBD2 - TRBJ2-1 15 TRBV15 TGTGCCACCAGTGAGAGTGGGACTAGCGGGGGACCCGGATTCTTC CATSESGTSGGPGFF
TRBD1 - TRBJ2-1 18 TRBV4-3 TGCGCCAGCAGCCAGGATCTAATGAGACAGGGCGCCTACAATGAGCAGTTCTTC CASSQDLMRQGAYNEQFF
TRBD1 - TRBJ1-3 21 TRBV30 TGTGCCTGGAGCGCTCATTCTCCGGGACAGGGGGCCGGCCCCTCTGGAAACACCATATATTTT CAWSAHSPGQGAGPSGNTIYF